These 14 T cell receptor beta chains were all obtained from the same sample, sequenced in a study of human T cells and chemical hapten exposure. Each CDR3 protein is one row after TCRdb ran MiXCR on the RACE reads. The sample holds 80,000 or so distinct CDR3 sequences, about 10% seen once. Specified time point: patch test 1, 2 weeks after DPC sensitization. The treatment is: therapeutic diphenylcyclopropenone sensitization with weekly scalp DPC. The sample here was whole blood, taken in connection with sensitization to the hapten diphenylcyclopropenone (DPC). Every receptor here comes from a woman aged 45 to 65 with alopecia areata. Some clones in this sample may be carry-over from other donors' samples.

This rearrangement joins TRBV12-3 or TRBV12-4 to TRBJ2-2, with TRBD1 identical over 7 bases. The CDR3 spans 17 residues. V gave up 4 bases and J gave up 2 bases; unmatched junction bases: 10. CDR3 region: CASSSQPGTANTGELFF. The CDR3 DNA reads TGTGCCAGCAGTTCCCAACCCGGGACAGCCAACACCGGGGAGCTGTTTTTT.

The table lists this clonotype with many counts. The chain joins TRBV27 to TRBJ1-2; 11 nucleotides match TRBD1. J gave up 8 bases and V 5 bases, and 13 bases lay outside the gene matches. The CDR3 covers 16 residues. Germline V lookup: CDR1 MNHEY, CDR2 SMNVEV (reference sequence). The CDR3 DNA reads as TGTGCCAGCAGTCGAGACACTGGACAGGGGGCGCGAGGCTACACCTTC. It codes for CASSRDTGQGARGYTF.

This clonotype was picked up many times. This chain joins TRBV7-3 and TRBJ2-1; 13 nucleotides agree with TRBD2. CDR3 length: 16 residues. CDR1 and CDR2 (germline): SGHTA, FQGTGA. Trimming at V came to 1 base and at J to 10 bases, leaving 7 bases not matched to a gene. For the CDR3, the DNA is TGTGCCAGCAGCTTAAGCCCTGGACTAGCGGGGGTCGAGCAGTTCTTC. Translation: CASSLSPGLAGVEQFF.

This clonotype was counted ten times or more. The J gene is TRBJ1-5, the V gene TRBV18; D not certain. The V gene's germline CDR1 is KGHSH and CDR2 LQKENI. Trimming removed 0 bases at V and 2 bases at J, with 11 bases between. The CDR3 consists of 16 residues. In DNA, the CDR3 is TGTGCCAGCTCACCACCGCAGGTCTCGGGCAATCAGCCCCAGCATTTT. The encoded protein is CASSPPQVSGNQPQHF.

This clonotype has a count of ten or more. This chain links TRBV6-2 or TRBV6-3 with TRBJ1-2; possibly TRBD1 for D (6 bases). Germline lookup yields CDR1 MNHEY and CDR2 SVGEGT. Trimming cost V 4 bases and J 0 bases, with 15 bases left between them. The CDR3 spans 16 residues. The CDR3 region has the DNA TGTGCCAGCAGTTCCTTCCGTGACAGGACTAACTATGGCTACACCTTC. Translated, it gives CASSSFRDRTNYGYTF.

This clonotype occurred many times. The rearrangement joins TRBV6-1 to TRBJ2-4, with 8 nucleotides matching TRBD1. This CDR3 is built from 13 residues. The trim removed 5 bases at V and 7 bases at J, leaving 4 bases unmatched. Per the germline V gene, CDR1 is MNHNS and CDR2 is SASEGT. The CDR3 protein is CASSTTGANIQYF. In nucleotides, the CDR3 is TGTGCCAGCAGTACGACAGGGGCGAACATTCAGTACTTC.

This clonotype was observed at least ten times. This chain connects TRBV7-9 to TRBJ2-5; 12 nucleotides align to TRBD2. The V gene's germline CDR1 is SEHNR and CDR2 FQNEAQ (reference sequence). The J segment lost 0 bases and the V segment lost 5 bases, leaving 4 bases of the junction unmatched. The CDR3 contains 16 residues. CDR3 in DNA: TGTGCCAGCAGCCGGACTAGCGGGAACTACCAAGAGACCCAGTACTTC. Translated, it gives CASSRTSGNYQETQYF.

This rearrangement joins TRBV5-5 to TRBJ2-1; TRBD2 aligns across 14 bases. The CDR3 runs 19 residues. Germline V gene data show CDR1 as SGHKS and CDR2 as YYEKEE (reference sequence). J gave up 1 base and V 6 bases, and 12 bases lay outside the gene matches. CDR3 in amino acids: CASMPRAGTSGGSYNEQFF. CDR3 DNA sequence: TGTGCCAGCATGCCAAGGGCCGGGACTAGCGGGGGATCCTACAATGAGCAGTTCTTC. The full variable domain, completed using reference TRBV5-5 and TRBJ2-1, is DAGVTQSPTHLIKTRGQQVTLRCSPISGHKSVSWYQQVLGQGPQFIFQYYEKEERGRGNFPDRFSARQFPNYSSELNVNALLLGDSALYLCASMPRAGTSGGSYNEQFFGPGTRLTVL.

V and J are TRBV20-1 and TRBJ1-4; D is possibly TRBD1 (5 bases). Trimming stripped 4 bases from V and 2 bases from J, with 17 bases between. CDR1 DFQATT and CDR2 SNEGSKA come from the germline V gene (reference sequence). The CDR3 is made up of 16 amino acids. DNA for the CDR3: TGCAGTGCTACCCCGTCGGGTGGGGGGACTAATGAAAAACTGTTTTTT. Translated: CSATPSGGGTNEKLFF.

This clonotype turned up a few times. The chain has TRBV15 and TRBJ2-1; unclear D gene. The germline V gene has CDR1 LNHNV and CDR2 YYDKDF (reference sequence). The CDR3 spans 15 residues. Trimming took 5 bases from V and 2 from J, leaving 13 bases between them. In nucleotides, the CDR3 is TGTGCCACCAGCCCGCGATGGGGTACCTACAATGAGCAGTTCTTC. Encoded protein: CATSPRWGTYNEQFF.

This clonotype has only a few counts. The chain links TRBV24-1 to TRBJ2-3; 7 nucleotides line up with TRBD2. The CDR3 is 14 amino acids. Germline lookup yields CDR1 KGHDR and CDR2 SFDVKD. Trimming at V came to 4 bases and at J to 5 bases, leaving 5 bases not matched to a gene. CDR3 in amino acids: CATSESGIGDTQYF. The CDR3 DNA sequence: TGTGCCACCAGTGAAAGCGGGATAGGAGATACGCAGTATTTT.

This clonotype was counted between two and nine times. CDR3 residues: CSAPDGNSYEQYF. The CDR3 DNA follows: TGCAGTGCCCCGGACGGGAACTCCTACGAGCAGTACTTC. The rearrangement joins TRBV20-1 to TRBJ2-7; TRBD2 is a possible D gene (5 bases). Germline CDR1 and CDR2: DFQATT and SNEGSKA (reference sequence). Trimming stripped 6 bases from V and 0 bases from J, with 12 bases between. The length of the CDR3 is 13 residues.

Many counts were recorded for this clonotype. The chain recombines TRBV10-1 with TRBJ2-5, with 8 bases identical to TRBD1. V lost 4 bases to trimming and J lost 4 bases; unmatched junction nucleotides: 8. Germline CDR1 WNHNN, CDR2 SYGVQD (reference sequence). The CDR3 runs 15 residues. The DNA of the CDR3 is TGCGCCAGCAGTGGATCTGGACAGGGACGAGAGACCCAGTACTTC. It specifies CASSGSGQGRETQYF.

This clonotype was found a few times. The V call is TRBV25-1, the J call TRBJ2-2; possibly TRBD1 or TRBD2 for D (6 bases each). CDR3 size: 12 residues. Germline lookup yields CDR1 MGHDK and CDR2 SYGVNS. The ends were cut back, 10 bases at V and 7 bases at J, with 13 bases in the middle. CDR3 sequence (DNA): TGTGCCACCCGAGAGGGGGGCGGGGAGCTGTTTTTT. Protein sequence: CATREGGGELFF.